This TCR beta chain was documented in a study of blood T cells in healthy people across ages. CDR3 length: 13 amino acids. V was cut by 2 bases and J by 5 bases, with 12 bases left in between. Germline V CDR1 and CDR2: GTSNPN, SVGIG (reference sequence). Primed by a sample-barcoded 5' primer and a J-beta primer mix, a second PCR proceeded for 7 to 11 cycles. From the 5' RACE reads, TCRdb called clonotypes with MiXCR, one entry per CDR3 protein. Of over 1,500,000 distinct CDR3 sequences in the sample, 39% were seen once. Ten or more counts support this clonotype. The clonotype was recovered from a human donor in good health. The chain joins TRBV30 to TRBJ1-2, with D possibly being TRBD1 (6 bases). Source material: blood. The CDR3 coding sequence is TGTGCCTGGAGTACAGGGCCTGGGTATGGCTACACCTTC. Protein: CAWSTGPGYGYTF.